This passage covers 22 T cell receptor beta chains from one sample sequenced in a study of shared clonotypes between healthy human individuals. Data came from immunoSEQ multiplex PCR; TCRdb stores just in-frame clones and leaves some out. The repertoire holds roughly 1,100,000 clones, with 75% as singletons. Sequencing was carried out using memory CD4+ T cells sorted from blood. Specified subset: CD45RA-negative fraction. These receptor sequences come from a man between 18 and 35 years old in good health.

About this clone: The same CDR3 can be traced to other DNA sequences in this sample. The gene calls are TRBV18 and TRBJ1-2, with D maybe TRBD1 (5 bases). V dropped 0 bases and J dropped 6 bases, with 8 bases sitting between them. The germline V gene has CDR1 KGHSH and CDR2 LQKENI. CDR3 length: 13 amino acids. CDR3: CASSPPVGDGYTF. Here the CDR3 DNA reads TGTGCCAGCTCACCACCGGTGGGGGATGGCTACACCTTC.

The V and J genes are TRBV30 and TRBJ2-1, with a tentative D call TRBD1 (6 bases). This CDR3 is built from 14 residues. Trimming took 5 bases from V and 4 from J, leaving 15 bases between them. Germline V gives CDR1 GTSNPN, CDR2 SVGIG (reference sequence). Here the CDR3 reads CAWSPGTQYNEQFF. CDR3 sequence (DNA): TGTGCCTGGTCCCCCGGGACACAGTACAATGAGCAGTTCTTC.

This clone came up a few times. CDR3: CASSPHRGTNTGELFF. The CDR3 nucleotides read TGTGCCAGCAGCCCGCACAGGGGAACGAACACCGGGGAGCTGTTTTTT. The chain uses TRBV14 and TRBJ2-2; TRBD1 matches 7 bases. Trimming at V came to 4 bases and at J to 0 bases, leaving 5 bases not matched to a gene. The CDR3 spans 16 residues. Germline values: CDR1 SGHDN, CDR2 FVKESK.

The V and J genes are TRBV18 and TRBJ2-1; the D call may be TRBD1 or TRBD2 (5 bases each). Trimming left V 3 bases short and J 7 bases short, with 13 bases between. The germline V gene encodes CDR1 KGHSH and CDR2 LQKENI. This CDR3 contains 14 residues. CDR3 DNA sequence: TGTGCCAGCTCACCCTTGCGTGGGGGAAATGAGCAGTTCTTC. It translates to CASSPLRGGNEQFF.

V and J are TRBV5-8 and TRBJ1-5, with D uncertain. V lost 2 bases, J lost 4 bases, and 7 bases lay in between. Per the germline V gene, CDR1 is SGHTS and CDR2 is YDEGEE. This CDR3 has 13 amino acids. As DNA, the CDR3 is TGTGCCAGCAGCTTCCAGCAGAATCAGCCCCAGCATTTT. It is translated as CASSFQQNQPQHF.

The V gene is TRBV30, the J gene TRBJ2-1, with 7 bases identical to TRBD2. Germline V gene lookup returns CDR1 GTSNPN and CDR2 SVGIG (reference sequence). The J segment lost 1 base and the V segment lost 0 bases, leaving 6 bases of the junction unmatched. The CDR3 is made up of 16 amino acids. CDR3 DNA sequence: TGTGCCTGGAGTGTACGGGCTAGCGGTTCCTACAATGAGCAGTTCTTC. Translation: CAWSVRASGSYNEQFF.

This chain links TRBV27 with TRBJ1-6; D gene uncertain. V dropped 5 bases and J dropped 7 bases, with 18 bases sitting between them. Germline-derived CDR1 and CDR2 are MNHEY and SMNVEV (reference sequence). CDR3 length: 16 amino acids. CDR3 amino acids: CASSLDAASVNSPLHF. For the CDR3, the DNA is TGTGCCAGCAGTCTGGATGCGGCGTCTGTGAATTCACCCCTCCACTTT.

The chain employs TRBV27 and TRBJ2-7; 9 bases match TRBD1. CDR1 MNHEY and CDR2 SMNVEV come from the germline V gene (reference sequence). This CDR3 comprises 17 residues. After removal of 0 bases from V and 2 bases from J, the junction contained 8 bases not matched to a gene. The DNA for the CDR3 is TGTGCCAGCAGTTTATCCATTTACCGGGACAGGGCCTACGAGCAGTACTTC. The encoded protein is CASSLSIYRDRAYEQYF.

CDR3 sequence (DNA): TGTGCCAGCAGCGTAGGGACAGGAGAGCAGTACTTC. It is translated as CASSVGTGEQYF. This chain connects TRBV9 to TRBJ2-7, with 7 bases lining up with TRBD1. The CDR3 is 12 amino acids. Germline V CDR1 and CDR2: SGDLS, YYNGEE. With 0 bases clipped from V and 7 bases from J, the junction kept 1 base outside the gene matches.

This chain's CDR3 is CAARTSSPGEQYF. As DNA, the CDR3 is TGTGCCGCCCGGACGAGTTCCCCGGGCGAGCAGTACTTC. The chain has TRBV10-3 and TRBJ2-7; no firm D call. This CDR3 is built from 13 residues. V lost 11 bases to trimming and J lost 6 bases, with 20 bases between them. The germline gives CDR1 ENHRY, CDR2 SYGVKD.

This chain connects TRBV19 to TRBJ1-5; D remains ambiguous. This CDR3 contains 14 residues. CDR1 is LNHDA and CDR2 is SQIVND in the germline V gene (reference sequence). Trimming removed 7 bases at V and 3 bases at J, with 13 bases between. The CDR3 DNA reads TGTGCCAGTACCTCGGGAGCCTACAATCAGCCCCAGCATTTT. Translation: CASTSGAYNQPQHF.

The chain joins TRBV6-6 to TRBJ2-5; tentatively, D is TRBD1 (5 bases). The J call may be mistaken, given a closer DNA end match to TRBJ2-7. The CDR3 runs to 14 residues. From germline, CDR1 is MNHNY and CDR2 SVGAGI (reference sequence). Here the CDR3 reads CASSYSYTGYEQYF. The CDR3 DNA is TGTGCCAGCAGTTACTCCTACACAGGTTACGAGCAGTACTTC.

The chain joins TRBV5-1 to TRBJ2-3; 7 bases agree with TRBD2. Germline values: CDR1 SGHRS, CDR2 YFSETQ. Trimming took 0 bases from V and 1 from J; bases not matched to a gene: 5. The CDR3 is 16 amino acids. CDR3 loop: CASSLEGRAGTDTQYF. CDR3 nucleotide sequence: TGCGCCAGCAGCTTGGAGGGGAGGGCGGGCACAGATACGCAGTATTTT.

The chain combines TRBV6-5 with TRBJ2-7; D might be TRBD1 (5 bases). Trimming removed 0 bases at V and 3 bases at J, with 9 bases between. The CDR3 runs to 14 residues. Per germline, CDR1 MNHEY and CDR2 SVGAGI. For the CDR3, the DNA is TGTGCCAGCAGTTACTCGAATAGGGGCTACGAGCAGTACTTC. Amino acid sequence: CASSYSNRGYEQYF.

This chain connects TRBV28 to TRBJ2-7, with D possibly being TRBD2 (6 bases). With 6 bases removed from V and 6 bases from J, the gap between germline ends came to 18 bases. The CDR3 spans 14 residues. Per germline, CDR1 MDHEN and CDR2 SYDVKM. The chain's CDR3 is CASRGLGTPLEQYF. The CDR3 coding sequence is TGTGCCAGCAGGGGGCTGGGGACTCCCCTCGAGCAGTACTTC.

The CDR3 loop is CATQPGLNTEAFF. The CDR3 region has the DNA TGTGCCACGCAACCTGGGTTGAACACTGAAGCTTTCTTT. This chain uses TRBV10-3 with TRBJ1-1, with D hard to call. Germline CDR1 is ENHRY and CDR2 is SYGVKD. With 10 bases removed from V and 0 bases from J, the gap between germline ends came to 12 bases. The CDR3 has 13 amino acids.

With regard to this clone: Its ends do not fully match the called genes, so a read error is possible. The chain combines TRBV10-1 with TRBJ2-1; no clear D. Germline values: CDR1 WNHNN, CDR2 SYGVQD (reference sequence). This CDR3 has 8 residues. This CDR3 reads CASSDRIF. The CDR3 coding sequence is TGCGCCAGCAGTGACCGGATCTTC.

This clone was recorded a few times. The rearrangement joins TRBV9 to TRBJ1-3; D unresolved. V lost 2 bases and J lost 0, with 12 bases in between. The germline gives CDR1 SGDLS, CDR2 YYNGEE. The CDR3 covers 16 residues. The CDR3 sequence is CASSVNPIGSGNTIYF. In nucleotides, the CDR3 is TGTGCCAGCAGCGTTAACCCTATCGGCTCTGGAAACACCATATATTTT. Based on the CDR3 plus reference TRBV9 and TRBJ1-3, the full variable domain is DSGVTQTPKHLITATGQRVTLRCSPRSGDLSVYWYQQSLDQGLQFLIQYYNGEERAKGNILERFSAQQFPDLHSELNLSSLELGDSALYFCASSVNPIGSGNTIYFGEGSWLTVV.

The CDR3 nucleotides are TGTGCCAGCAGCGTAGGGGGAACTAGCAATCAGCCCCAGCATTTT. Protein sequence: CASSVGGTSNQPQHF. The chain recombines TRBV7-2 with TRBJ1-5, with a tentative D call TRBD1 (6 bases). This CDR3 spans 15 amino acids. Trimming shortened V by 5 bases and J by 0 bases, and 11 bases separated the two germline ends. Germline loops: CDR1 SGHTA, CDR2 FQGNSA.

In regard to this clone: One end of the junction varies from germline; a read error may be responsible. V gene TRBV30 combines with J gene TRBJ1-6; D is unclear. The germline V gene has CDR1 GTSNPN and CDR2 SVGIG (reference sequence). The CDR3 length is 15 residues. CDR3 amino acids: CAWRPRISFNSPLHF. The CDR3 DNA follows: TGTGCCTGGCGCCCCAGGATTTCCTTTAATTCACCCCTCCACTTT.

The V and J genes are TRBV6-5 and TRBJ1-3; unclear D gene. The germline CDR1 and CDR2 sequences are MNHEY and SVGAGI. Deletions cut 2 bases from V and 4 bases from J, with 9 bases between. This CDR3 is built from 14 residues. CDR3: CASSYGGPGNTIYF. CDR3 sequence (DNA): TGTGCCAGCAGTTACGGAGGGCCGGGAAACACCATATATTTT.

The V call is TRBV7-3, the J call TRBJ2-6, with TRBD1 as a possible D gene (6 bases). Germline V gives CDR1 SGHTA, CDR2 FQGTGA. The CDR3 covers 14 residues. V was cut by 5 bases and J by 2 bases, with 7 bases left in between. DNA of the CDR3: TGTGCCAGCAGCCCAGGGGCTGGGGCCAACGTCCTGACTTTC. Translated: CASSPGAGANVLTF.